These 27 T cell receptor beta chains were all obtained from the same sample, sequenced in a study of cytomegalovirus exposure and HLA in healthy donors. PCR was performed using 60 Vbeta and 13 Jbeta primers. Sequencing used immunoSEQ multiplex PCR; TCRdb keeps in-frame clones, though not all of them. The data show 110,000 or so clones, with around 73% seen just once and roughly 5.9% held by the top ten. What was sequenced was PBMCs. These TCRs come from a woman aged 30 to 39 in good health and CMV-seropositive.

The V call is TRBV5-5, the J call TRBJ1-1, with TRBD1 matching over 8 bases. In germline, CDR1 is SGHKS, CDR2 YYEKEE (reference sequence). With V trimmed by 5 bases and J by 11 bases, 11 bases remained unmatched. The CDR3 loop spans 13 amino acids. The CDR3 coding sequence is TGTGCCAGCAGTGACAGGGGAAAGGTCACGGCTTTCTTT. Its protein product is CASSDRGKVTAFF.

This clone was detected once. The chain recombines TRBV19 with TRBJ2-7; D possibly corresponds to TRBD1 (5 bases). Trimming removed 3 bases from V and 3 bases from J, with 9 bases in between. This CDR3 spans 13 amino acids. Germline V gene data show CDR1 as LNHDA and CDR2 as SQIVND (reference sequence). CDR3 in amino acids: CASSILQGYEQYF. The DNA of the CDR3 is TGTGCCAGTAGTATTTTGCAGGGCTACGAGCAGTACTTC.

The chain employs TRBV4-1 and TRBJ2-1; 10 nucleotides align to TRBD2. CDR3 length: 19 residues. CDR1 is MGHRA and CDR2 is YSYEKL in the germline V gene. Trimming cost V 2 bases and J 3 bases; bases outside gene matches: 13. The DNA of the CDR3 is TGCGCCAGCAGCCAACTGCTCCTAGCGGGGGCGGGGGGCTACAATGAGCAGTTCTTC. This encodes CASSQLLLAGAGGYNEQFF.

The V gene is TRBV18, the J gene TRBJ1-2, with TRBD1 matching over 7 bases. The length of the CDR3 is 14 residues. From germline, CDR1 is KGHSH and CDR2 LQKENI. The V segment lost 3 bases and the J segment 5 bases; nucleotides outside the gene matches: 6. CDR3 DNA sequence: TGTGCCAGCTCACCTGGGACAGCAGGATATGGCTACACCTTC. Its protein is CASSPGTAGYGYTF.

The chain carries TRBV10-3 and TRBJ2-2, with D hard to call. Germline-derived CDR1 and CDR2 are ENHRY and SYGVKD. V was clipped by 5 bases and J by 1 base, with 5 bases between them. CDR3 length: 13 residues. The CDR3 is CAISPGNTGELFF. CDR3 bases: TGTGCCATCAGTCCAGGGAACACCGGGGAGCTGTTTTTT.

The CDR3 region has the DNA TGCGCCAGCAGGACAGGGCCAGATACGCAGTATTTT. It specifies CASRTGPDTQYF. The J gene is TRBJ2-3, the V gene TRBV10-1; 7 bases map to TRBD1. The CDR3 covers 12 residues. Germline trimming cut 6 bases from V and 4 bases from J; bases unmatched to any gene: 1. CDR1 is WNHNN and CDR2 is SYGVQD in the germline V gene (reference sequence).

This clone was observed a few times. This chain links TRBV6-6 with TRBJ1-1; D is perhaps TRBD1 (5 bases). Looked up from germline, CDR1 is MNHNY and CDR2 is SVGAGI (reference sequence). The V and J ends lost 5 bases and 6 bases respectively, with 13 bases between them. CDR3 length: 13 residues. The CDR3 spells CASSPRGTAEAFF. In nucleotides, the CDR3 is TGTGCCAGCAGTCCCCGCGGGACGGCTGAAGCTTTCTTT.

The chain has TRBV2 and TRBJ2-7; D ambiguous. V was cut by 5 bases and J by 0 bases, with 5 bases left in between. CDR3 size: 12 residues. CDR1 and CDR2 from the germline V gene are SNHLY and FYNNEI. The CDR3 bases are TGTGCCAGCAGTCCCCGCTCCTACGAGCAGTACTTC. Protein: CASSPRSYEQYF. Supplemented by reference TRBV2 and TRBJ2-7, the full variable domain reads EPEVTQTPSHQVTQMGQEVILRCVPISNHLYFYWYRQILGQKVEFLVSFYNNEISEKSEIFDDQFSVERPDGSNFTLKIRSTKLEDSAMYFCASSPRSYEQYFGPGTRLTVT.

The chain uses TRBV6-1 and TRBJ1-2; D might be TRBD1 (6 bases). The CDR3 length is 17 residues. Trimming took off 0 bases at V and 4 bases at J, with 18 bases between the two ends. Germline lookup yields CDR1 MNHNS and CDR2 SASEGT. CDR3 nucleotides: TGTGCCAGCAGTGAAGCGGGCAGACAGGCCAACTTCTATGGCTACACCTTC. It is translated as CASSEAGRQANFYGYTF.

The chain recombines TRBV25-1 with TRBJ1-3, with D possibly TRBD1 on 6 matching bases. The length of the CDR3 is 15 residues. The germline V and J ends were trimmed by 3 bases and 0 bases, with 9 bases remaining between them. CDR1 and CDR2 from the germline V gene are MGHDK and SYGVNS. The CDR3, as DNA: TGTGCCAGCAGTGATGGGACAAACTCTGGAAACACCATATATTTT. Translating it yields CASSDGTNSGNTIYF.

This sequence joins TRBV2 and TRBJ2-5, with 9 bases identical to TRBD1. The ends lost 9 bases at V and 5 bases at J; junction bases unmatched: 4. The length of the CDR3 is 12 residues. From germline, CDR1 is SNHLY and CDR2 FYNNEI. CDR3 loop: CARGTGTETQYF. In nucleotides, the CDR3 is TGTGCCAGGGGGACAGGGACGGAGACCCAGTACTTC.

This clone appeared a single time. This chain uses TRBV5-4 with TRBJ1-4; 11 nucleotides agree with TRBD1. The CDR3 is made up of 16 amino acids. V dropped 4 bases and J dropped 1; count of bases not matched to a gene: 3. Germline CDR1 SGHNT, CDR2 YYREEE (reference sequence). CDR3 in DNA: TGTGCCAGCAGCAAGGACAGGGGGCTAACTAATGAAAAACTGTTTTTT. Its translation: CASSKDRGLTNEKLFF.

This clone showed up just a few times. The CDR3 spells CASSVTGFGYTF. As DNA, the CDR3 is TGTGCCAGCAGTGTGACAGGGTTCGGCTACACCTTC. This chain connects TRBV28 to TRBJ1-2; 7 positions agree with TRBD1. The CDR3 extends over 12 amino acids. Germline CDR1 and CDR2: MDHEN and SYDVKM. V was pared by 5 bases and J by 8 bases, with 5 bases of the junction left unmatched.

The sample holds a few counts of this clone. The chain links TRBV10-3 to TRBJ2-5, with a weak D call TRBD2 (5 bases). Trimming took off 3 bases at V and 5 bases at J, with 10 bases between the two ends. Germline loops: CDR1 ENHRY, CDR2 SYGVKD. This CDR3 region has 13 residues. CDR3: CAISDSRGETQYF. In DNA form, the CDR3 reads TGTGCCATCAGTGATAGTCGCGGGGAGACCCAGTACTTC.

The chain uses TRBV10-3 and TRBJ2-7; 9 nucleotides line up with TRBD2. Germline CDR1 ENHRY, CDR2 SYGVKD. The CDR3 has 17 amino acids. The trim removed 2 bases at V and 0 bases at J, leaving 8 bases unmatched. The CDR3 protein is CAISETLAGPTSYEQYF. DNA for the CDR3: TGTGCCATCAGTGAGACGCTAGCGGGACCGACCTCCTACGAGCAGTACTTC.

This clone was picked up a small number of times. This chain joins TRBV6-5 and TRBJ2-7, with no clear D. The V gene's germline CDR1 is MNHEY and CDR2 SVGAGI. The CDR3 is 13 amino acids. V was trimmed by 6 bases and J by 6 bases, leaving 15 bases between them. This CDR3 reads CASSPQASAEQYF. The CDR3 region has the DNA TGTGCCAGCAGCCCCCAGGCAAGTGCCGAGCAGTACTTC.

The rearrangement joins TRBV18 to TRBJ2-2; D possibly corresponds to TRBD2 (6 bases). Per germline, CDR1 KGHSH and CDR2 LQKENI. The V and J ends lost 3 bases and 7 bases respectively, with 12 bases between them. The CDR3 is made up of 14 amino acids. The CDR3 sequence: CASSPGLANGELFF. The CDR3 coding sequence is TGTGCCAGCTCACCGGGTCTAGCGAACGGGGAGCTGTTTTTT. The variable domain in full, completed from reference TRBV18 and TRBJ2-2, reads NAGVMQNPRHLVRRRGQEARLRCSPMKGHSHVYWYRQLPEEGLKFMVYLQKENIIDESGMPKERFSAEFPKEGPSILRIQQVVRGDSAAYFCASSPGLANGELFFGEGSRLTVL.

The V call is TRBV6-1, the J call TRBJ1-1; weak D call: TRBD1 (5 bases). V was pared by 7 bases and J by 4 bases, with 19 bases between. The CDR3 is made up of 15 amino acids. CDR1 MNHNS and CDR2 SASEGT come from the germline V gene. The CDR3, as DNA: TGTGCCAGCAATGGTATGGGGGGAGGGAGCACTGAAGCTTTCTTT. Its translation is CASNGMGGGSTEAFF.

This chain links TRBV7-2 with TRBJ2-7; 11 bases align to TRBD2. Germline-derived CDR1 and CDR2 are SGHTA and FQGNSA. Germline trimming cut 6 bases from V and 0 bases from J; bases unmatched to any gene: 4. This CDR3 comprises 15 residues. CDR3 bases: TGTGCCAGCAGTACTAGCGGGAGTAGCTCCTACGAGCAGTACTTC. Residues: CASSTSGSSSYEQYF.

The J gene is TRBJ2-5, the V gene TRBV6-1; TRBD2 matches 9 bases. V lost 5 bases and J lost 3; bases outside the gene matches: 7. There are 15 residues in the CDR3. The germline V gene has CDR1 MNHNS and CDR2 SASEGT. The CDR3 DNA reads as TGTGCCAGCAGTACCCAGACTAGCGGAGAAGAGACCCAGTACTTC. Translating it yields CASSTQTSGEETQYF.

The J gene is TRBJ2-1, the V gene TRBV5-1, with 7 bases that match TRBD2. J was trimmed by 8 bases and V by 0 bases; bases with no gene match: 11. Germline V CDR1 and CDR2: SGHRS, YFSETQ. The CDR3 runs 16 residues. CDR3 DNA sequence: TGCGCCAGCAGCTTGGATCTAGCGGTCGGTGGTGATGAGCAGTTCTTC. It codes for CASSLDLAVGGDEQFF.

This chain connects TRBV5-1 to TRBJ2-7, with TRBD2 matching 15 bases. From germline, CDR1 is SGHRS and CDR2 YFSETQ. The J segment lost 0 bases and the V segment lost 4 bases, leaving 5 bases of the junction unmatched. The CDR3 contains 17 residues. The CDR3 DNA follows: TGCGCCAGCAGCGCGGGGACTAGCGGGAGGCTCTCCTACGAGCAGTACTTC. It specifies CASSAGTSGRLSYEQYF.

The rearrangement links TRBV10-1 to TRBJ2-7; 7 bases fit TRBD2. Germline CDR1 is WNHNN and CDR2 is SYGVQD (reference sequence). The CDR3 sequence is 14 residues long. J lost 7 bases, V lost 7 bases, and 13 bases had no gene match. CDR3 DNA sequence: TGCGCCAGCACCCCAGCGGGAAGTACGTTGGAGCAGTACTTC. Translated, it gives CASTPAGSTLEQYF.

V gene TRBV7-9 combines with J gene TRBJ2-1, with 7 bases matching TRBD1. Looked up from germline, CDR1 is SEHNR and CDR2 is FQNEAQ (reference sequence). CDR3 length equals 13 residues. Losses at the gene ends were 7 bases for V and 9 bases for J; bases not matched to a gene: 9. Written as DNA, the CDR3 is TGTGCCAGCACCATCTTGGACAGGAGTGAGCAGTTCTTC. Its translation: CASTILDRSEQFF.

This clone occurred once. This chain links TRBV5-6 with TRBJ2-2, with D perhaps matching TRBD1 (6 bases). Germline V gene data show CDR1 as SGHDT and CDR2 as YYEEEE. The CDR3 runs to 18 residues. V shed 3 bases and J shed 5 bases, with 23 bases lying between them. CDR3 DNA sequence: TGTGCCAGCAGCTCTGATGTAGGACCGGGACAATATACCGGGGAGCTGTTTTTT. Translated, it gives CASSSDVGPGQYTGELFF.

This chain links TRBV5-4 with TRBJ2-5; 10 bases align to TRBD1. The CDR3 runs to 16 residues. V shed 4 bases, J shed 2 bases, and the junction held 8 bases outside the gene matches. CDR1 is SGHNT, CDR2 YYREEE, per germline (reference sequence). In nucleotides, the CDR3 is TGTGCCAGCAGCGGCGCCAGGACAGGGGGGCAAGAGACCCAGTACTTC. This gives the protein CASSGARTGGQETQYF.

This rearrangement joins TRBV14 to TRBJ1-1, with D maybe TRBD1 (6 bases). The CDR3 loop spans 13 amino acids. V shed 4 bases and J shed 4 bases, with 10 bases lying between them. Germline V lookup: CDR1 SGHDN, CDR2 FVKESK. This CDR3 reads CASSLGGFTEAFF. In DNA form, the CDR3 reads TGTGCCAGCAGCCTAGGGGGATTCACTGAAGCTTTCTTT.